Reported below is one TCR beta chain. Antigen: not known. There were likely unrecorded immune exposures, though donors were nominally healthy when sampled. The germline V gene encodes CDR1 SGHNT and CDR2 YYREEE (reference sequence). V dropped 3 bases and J dropped 4 bases, with 20 bases sitting between them. The CDR3 consists of 17 residues. This specimen belongs to a study of cytomegalovirus exposure and HLA in healthy donors. The study, taken as a whole, reports: Across donors, most TCRs were seen rarely, yet some public ones were widespread.

The PCR used 60 Vbeta and 13 Jbeta primers. Using immunoSEQ multiplex PCR, the repertoire was profiled, and TCRdb retains in-frame clones only, with some absent. The table shows about 130,000 clones, with about three quarters occurring only once. This sequence joins TRBV5-4 and TRBJ2-1; D perhaps matches TRBD2 (7 bases). The origin of this receptor is a female donor in good health and CMV-seronegative. Input material: PBMCs. The CDR3, as DNA: TGTGCCAGCAGCTCCTCGGGGGGAAAAGGACAGTACAATGAGCAGTTCTTC. Its protein is CASSSSGGKGQYNEQFF.